The subject of this entry is one TCR beta chain. The V gene lost 2 bases and the J gene lost 6 bases, with 11 bases spanning the gap. The CDR3 length is 14 residues. The V gene's germline CDR1 is LGHDT and CDR2 YNNKEL (reference sequence). Seattle patients were enrolled during active infection and followed longitudinally. The data were obtained in a study of blood T cell repertoires in COVID-19. Study background: COVID-19 samples collected from the United States, Italy and Spain covered acute and convalescent phases. PBMCs, B-cell-depleted T cells, or T cells were the source of the cDNA or gDNA that made up the material.

In the original analysis: Amplified reference gene primers provided the basis for estimating nucleated cell counts. Using immunoSEQ multiplex PCR, the repertoire was profiled, and TCRdb retains in-frame clones only, with some absent. V and J calls and clone size are those listed in that table; D and trimming were worked out from the DNA. The sample shows 250,000 to 400,000 clones, around 88% of them seen only once. The source is a woman in her 30s with COVID-19, enrolled during active disease. Specimen: peripheral blood. V usage is TRBV3-1 (or the pseudogene TRBV3-2) and J usage is TRBJ2-1; D is unresolved. The CDR3 spells CASSQMPGTNEQFF. CDR3 in DNA: TGTGCCAGCAGCCAAATGCCAGGAACCAATGAGCAGTTCTTC.